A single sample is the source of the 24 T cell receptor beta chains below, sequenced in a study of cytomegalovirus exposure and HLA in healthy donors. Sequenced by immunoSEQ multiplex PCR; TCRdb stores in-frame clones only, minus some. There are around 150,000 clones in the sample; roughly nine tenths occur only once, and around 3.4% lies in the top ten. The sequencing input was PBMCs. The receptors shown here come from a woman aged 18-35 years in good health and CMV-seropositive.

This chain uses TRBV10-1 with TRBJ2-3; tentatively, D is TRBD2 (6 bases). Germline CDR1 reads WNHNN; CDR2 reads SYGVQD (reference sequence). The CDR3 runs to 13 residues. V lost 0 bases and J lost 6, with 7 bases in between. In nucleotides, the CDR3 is TGCGCCAGCAGTGAGTCGCTAGCGGATACGCAGTATTTT. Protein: CASSESLADTQYF.

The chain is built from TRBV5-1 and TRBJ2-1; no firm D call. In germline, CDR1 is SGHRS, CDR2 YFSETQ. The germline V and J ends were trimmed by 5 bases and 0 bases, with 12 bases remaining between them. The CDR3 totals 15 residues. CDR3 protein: CASRIELPSYNEQFF. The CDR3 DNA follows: TGCGCCAGCAGAATCGAACTGCCCTCCTACAATGAGCAGTTCTTC.

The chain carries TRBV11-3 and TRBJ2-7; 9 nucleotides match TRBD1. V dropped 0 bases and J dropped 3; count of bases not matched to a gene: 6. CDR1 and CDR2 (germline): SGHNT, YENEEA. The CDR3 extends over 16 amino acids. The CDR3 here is CASSLEGTGLYYEQYF. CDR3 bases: TGTGCCAGCAGCTTAGAAGGGACAGGGTTATACTACGAGCAGTACTTC.

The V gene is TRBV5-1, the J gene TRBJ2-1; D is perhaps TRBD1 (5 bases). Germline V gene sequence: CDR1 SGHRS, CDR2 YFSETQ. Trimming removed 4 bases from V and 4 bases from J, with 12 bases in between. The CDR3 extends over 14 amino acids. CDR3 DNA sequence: TGCGCCAGCAGCCCACGACAGCCTTACAATGAGCAGTTCTTC. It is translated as CASSPRQPYNEQFF.

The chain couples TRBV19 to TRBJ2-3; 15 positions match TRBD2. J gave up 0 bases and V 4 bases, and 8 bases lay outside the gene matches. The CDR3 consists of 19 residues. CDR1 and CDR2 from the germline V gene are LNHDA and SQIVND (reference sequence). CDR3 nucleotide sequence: TGTGCCAGTAGTAACGGACTAGCGGGAGGGTTCACTAGCACAGATACGCAGTATTTT. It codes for CASSNGLAGGFTSTDTQYF.

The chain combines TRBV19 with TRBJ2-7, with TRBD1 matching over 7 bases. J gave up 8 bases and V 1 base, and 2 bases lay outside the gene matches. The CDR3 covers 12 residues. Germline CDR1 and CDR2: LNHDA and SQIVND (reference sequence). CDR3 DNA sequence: TGTGCCAGTAGTATAGGGGACAGCAAGCAGTACTTC. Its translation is CASSIGDSKQYF.

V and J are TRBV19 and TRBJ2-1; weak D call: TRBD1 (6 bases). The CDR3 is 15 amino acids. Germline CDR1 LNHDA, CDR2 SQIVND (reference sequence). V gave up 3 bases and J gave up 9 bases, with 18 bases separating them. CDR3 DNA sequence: TGTGCCAGTAGTATTAGGGAACAGGGTTCGGGTGAGCAGTTCTTC. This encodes CASSIREQGSGEQFF.

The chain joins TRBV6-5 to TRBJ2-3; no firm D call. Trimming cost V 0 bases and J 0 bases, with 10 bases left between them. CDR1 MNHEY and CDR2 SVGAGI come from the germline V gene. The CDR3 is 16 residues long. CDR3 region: CASSYSTGYSTDTQYF. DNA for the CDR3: TGTGCCAGCAGTTACTCAACGGGTTATAGCACAGATACGCAGTATTTT.

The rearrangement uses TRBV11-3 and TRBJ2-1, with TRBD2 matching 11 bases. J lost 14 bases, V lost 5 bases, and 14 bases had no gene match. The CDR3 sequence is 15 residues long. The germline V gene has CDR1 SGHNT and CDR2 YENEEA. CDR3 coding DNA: TGTGCCAGCAGCCCGAAGGGTCCACTAGCGGGAGAAGAGTTCTTC. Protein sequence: CASSPKGPLAGEEFF.

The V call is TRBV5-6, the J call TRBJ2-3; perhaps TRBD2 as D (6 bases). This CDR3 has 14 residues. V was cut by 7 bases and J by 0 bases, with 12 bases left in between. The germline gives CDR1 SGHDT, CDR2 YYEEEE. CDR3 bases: TGTGCCAGCTCCCTCGGGGGAAGCACAGATACGCAGTATTTT. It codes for CASSLGGSTDTQYF.

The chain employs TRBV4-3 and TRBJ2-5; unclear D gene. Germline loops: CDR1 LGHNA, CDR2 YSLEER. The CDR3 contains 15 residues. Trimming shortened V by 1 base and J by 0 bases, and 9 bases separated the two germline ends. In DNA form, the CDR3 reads TGCGCCAGCAGCCAAGGAAGCCCGTACCAAGAGACCCAGTACTTC. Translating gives CASSQGSPYQETQYF.

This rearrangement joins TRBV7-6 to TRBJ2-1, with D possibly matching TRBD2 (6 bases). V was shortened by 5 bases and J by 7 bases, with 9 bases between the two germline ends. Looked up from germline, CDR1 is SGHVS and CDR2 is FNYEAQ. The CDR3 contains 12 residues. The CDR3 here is CASSRSGNEQFF. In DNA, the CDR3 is TGTGCCAGCAGCCGCAGCGGGAATGAGCAGTTCTTC. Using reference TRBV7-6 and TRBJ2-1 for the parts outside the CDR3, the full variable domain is GAGVSQSPRYKVTKRGQDVALRCDPISGHVSLYWYRQALGQGPEFLTYFNYEAQQDKSGLPNDRFSAERPEGSISTLTIQRTEQRDSAMYRCASSRSGNEQFFGPGTRLTVL.

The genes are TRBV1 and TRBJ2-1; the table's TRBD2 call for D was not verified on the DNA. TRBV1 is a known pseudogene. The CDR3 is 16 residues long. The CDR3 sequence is CTSSQKSGGFDNEQFF. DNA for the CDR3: TGCACCAGCAGCCAAAAAAGCGGGGGGTTCGACAATGAGCAGTTCTTC.

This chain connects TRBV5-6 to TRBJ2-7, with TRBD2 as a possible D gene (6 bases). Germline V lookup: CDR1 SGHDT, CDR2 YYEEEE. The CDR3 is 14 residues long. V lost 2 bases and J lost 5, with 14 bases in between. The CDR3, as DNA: TGTGCCAGCAGCTTTGGAGGGTCTCGGGACGAGCAGTACTTC. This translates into CASSFGGSRDEQYF.

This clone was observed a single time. This CDR3 is CASSLGPRGSRTDTQYF. For the CDR3, the DNA is TGTGCCAGCAGCTTAGGCCCCAGGGGTAGCAGGACAGATACGCAGTATTTT. The chain links TRBV7-6 to TRBJ2-3; D might be TRBD1 (6 bases). Germline CDR1 SGHVS, CDR2 FNYEAQ. This CDR3 comprises 17 residues. Trimming took off 1 base at V and 3 bases at J, with 17 bases between the two ends.

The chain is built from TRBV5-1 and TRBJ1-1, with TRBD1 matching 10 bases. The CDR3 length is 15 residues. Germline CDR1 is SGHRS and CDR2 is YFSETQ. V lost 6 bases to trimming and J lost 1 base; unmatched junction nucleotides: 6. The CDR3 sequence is CASTRQGAGNTEAFF. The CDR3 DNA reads TGCGCCAGCACCAGACAGGGGGCGGGGAACACTGAAGCTTTCTTT.

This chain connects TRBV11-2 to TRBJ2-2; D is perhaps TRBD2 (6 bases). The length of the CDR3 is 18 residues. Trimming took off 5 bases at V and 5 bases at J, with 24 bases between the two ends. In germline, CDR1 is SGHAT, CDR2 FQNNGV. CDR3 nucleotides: TGTGCCAGCAGCCCACTCGGGACTCCCATCCCAGATACCGGGGAGCTGTTTTTT. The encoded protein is CASSPLGTPIPDTGELFF.

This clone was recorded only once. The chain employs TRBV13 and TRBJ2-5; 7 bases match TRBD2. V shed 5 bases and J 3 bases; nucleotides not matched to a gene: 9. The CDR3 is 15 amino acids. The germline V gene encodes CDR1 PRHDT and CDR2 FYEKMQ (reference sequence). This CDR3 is CASSSSPSGKETQYF. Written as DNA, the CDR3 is TGTGCCAGCAGCAGCAGTCCTAGCGGCAAAGAGACCCAGTACTTC.

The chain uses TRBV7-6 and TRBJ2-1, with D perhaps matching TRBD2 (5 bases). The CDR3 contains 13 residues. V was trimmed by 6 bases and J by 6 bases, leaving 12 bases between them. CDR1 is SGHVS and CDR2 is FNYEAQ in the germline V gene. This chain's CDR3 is CASRKLEVNEQFF. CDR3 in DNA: TGTGCCAGCAGAAAACTAGAGGTCAATGAGCAGTTCTTC.

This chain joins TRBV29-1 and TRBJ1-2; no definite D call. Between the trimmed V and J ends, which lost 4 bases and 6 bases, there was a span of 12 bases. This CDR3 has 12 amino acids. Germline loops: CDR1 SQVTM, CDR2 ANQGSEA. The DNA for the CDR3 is TGCAGCGTTGGCTCCCCAGGAAATGGCTACACCTTC. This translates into CSVGSPGNGYTF.

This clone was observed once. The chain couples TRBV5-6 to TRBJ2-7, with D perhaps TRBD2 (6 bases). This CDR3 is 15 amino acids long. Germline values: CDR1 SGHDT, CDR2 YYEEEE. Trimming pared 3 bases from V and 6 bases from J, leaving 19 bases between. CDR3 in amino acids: CASSSPHRTGSEQYF. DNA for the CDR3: TGTGCCAGCAGCTCACCCCACAGGACCGGGAGCGAGCAGTACTTC.

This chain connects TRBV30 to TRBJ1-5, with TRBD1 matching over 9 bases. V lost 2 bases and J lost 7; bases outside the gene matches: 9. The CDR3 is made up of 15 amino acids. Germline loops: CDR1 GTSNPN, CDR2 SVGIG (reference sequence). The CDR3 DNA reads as TGTGCCTGGAGTACTCGGACAGGGGTGGGGCAGCCCCAGCATTTT. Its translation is CAWSTRTGVGQPQHF.

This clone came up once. The CDR3 nucleotides read TGTGCCAGCAGGGCTATATGGGGGCCCAATCAGCCCCAGCATTTT. Residues: CASRAIWGPNQPQHF. The gene calls are TRBV27 and TRBJ1-5, with D perhaps matching TRBD1 (6 bases). Per germline, CDR1 MNHEY and CDR2 SMNVEV (reference sequence). The CDR3 has 15 amino acids. The V gene lost 6 bases and the J gene lost 3 bases, with 15 bases spanning the gap.

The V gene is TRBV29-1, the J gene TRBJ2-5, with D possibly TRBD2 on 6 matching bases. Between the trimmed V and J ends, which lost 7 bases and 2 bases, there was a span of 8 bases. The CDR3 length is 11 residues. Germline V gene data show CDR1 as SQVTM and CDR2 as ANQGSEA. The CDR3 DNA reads TGCAGCGCCGGGACTCAAGAGACCCAGTACTTC. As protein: CSAGTQETQYF.